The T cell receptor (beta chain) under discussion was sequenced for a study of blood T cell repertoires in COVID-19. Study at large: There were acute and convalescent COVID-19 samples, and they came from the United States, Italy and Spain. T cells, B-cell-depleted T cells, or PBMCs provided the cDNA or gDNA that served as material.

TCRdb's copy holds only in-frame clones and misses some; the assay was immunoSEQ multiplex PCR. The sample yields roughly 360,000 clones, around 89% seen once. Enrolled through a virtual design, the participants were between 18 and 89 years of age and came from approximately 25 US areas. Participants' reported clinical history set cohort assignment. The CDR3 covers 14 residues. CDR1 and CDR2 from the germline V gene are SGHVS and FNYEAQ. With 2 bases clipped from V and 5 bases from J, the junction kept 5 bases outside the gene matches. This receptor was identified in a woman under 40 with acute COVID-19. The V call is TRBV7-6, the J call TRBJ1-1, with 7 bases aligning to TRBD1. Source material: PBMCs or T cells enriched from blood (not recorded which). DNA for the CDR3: TGTGCCAGCAGCTTACAGGGGGAGGAGACTGAAGCTTTCTTT. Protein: CASSLQGEETEAFF. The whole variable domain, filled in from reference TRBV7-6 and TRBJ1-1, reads GAGVSQSPRYKVTKRGQDVALRCDPISGHVSLYWYRQALGQGPEFLTYFNYEAQQDKSGLPNDRFSAERPEGSISTLTIQRTEQRDSAMYRCASSLQGEETEAFFGQGTRLTVV.